This TCR beta chain stems from a study of cytomegalovirus exposure and HLA in healthy donors. The CDR3 sequence is 15 residues long. J was trimmed by 6 bases and V by 4 bases; bases with no gene match: 11. Germline V gives CDR1 SGDLS, CDR2 YYNGEE. Whole-study findings and limits: Clonal expansion, a later analysis showed, was greater in HLA-associated TCR beta chains than in equally common others.

With regard to this clone: Its cognate antigen is unknown.

Nominal health characterized the donors when sampled, though unrecorded immune exposures were likely. 60 Vbeta and 13 Jbeta primers were used in PCR. Assay used: immunoSEQ multiplex PCR; TCRdb lists only in-frame clones, some missing. The table lists approximately 260,000 clones, 84% of them singletons. The TCR comes from a woman in her thirties or forties in good health and CMV-seropositive. This chain links TRBV9 with TRBJ2-3; 7 nucleotides align to TRBD2. The specimen sequenced was PBMCs. The CDR3 DNA reads as TGTGCCAGCAGCCCCCGGCTAGCGGTGGGGGATACGCAGTATTTT. This encodes CASSPRLAVGDTQYF. The variable domain in full, completed from reference TRBV9 and TRBJ2-3, reads DSGVTQTPKHLITATGQRVTLRCSPRSGDLSVYWYQQSLDQGLQFLIQYYNGEERAKGNILERFSAQQFPDLHSELNLSSLELGDSALYFCASSPRLAVGDTQYFGPGTRLTVL.